This TCR beta chain was recorded in a study of T cells in Graves' hyperthyroidism and ophthalmopathy. RNA transcripts gave rise to amplified TCR beta CDR3 regions. Initially, a first-round RT-PCR of the TCR CDR3 employed the HTBI primer set. TCRdb reprocessed the multiplex PCR reads with MiXCR, giving one entry per CDR3 protein. Among around 350,000 distinct CDR3 sequences listed, approximately 20% were seen once. The CDR3 is made up of 14 amino acids. Germline trimming cut 6 bases from V and 2 bases from J; bases unmatched to any gene: 4. Thyroid ultrasound and orbital computed tomography, with clinical symptoms and serum thyroxine and TRAb, informed diagnoses. General study points: Peripheral blood also featured most of the thyroid clonotypes expanded above 0.001.

Regarding this clonotype: Its antigen remains unknown.

The source of this sequence is a woman aged 18-29 years with Graves' hyperthyroidism. Sequencing input: blood. J is TRBJ1-2 and V is TRBV12-3 or TRBV12-4; 9 nucleotides match TRBD1. The CDR3 DNA sequence: TGTGCCAGCAGACTACAGGGGGCCAACTATGGCTACACCTTC. Amino acid sequence: CASRLQGANYGYTF.